This note documents a single TCR beta chain sequence. This clonotype was seen many times. The antigen it binds to is not known. No base quality information exists; no much larger clone differs at one position. Hyperthyroidism was considered stable if no progression to ophthalmopathy occurred within 18 months of follow-up. Hyperthyroidism patients were newly diagnosed, were aged 18 to 65 years, and had a disease duration under 2 months. Anyone with other autoimmune diseases, uncontrolled infections, pregnancy or lactation was excluded from the study. Clinical symptoms, serum thyroxine, TRAb, thyroid ultrasound and orbital computed tomography formed the basis of the diagnosis. PBMCs were isolated from 10 ml of fresh peripheral blood by Ficoll-Paque density gradient centrifugation. Trizol reagent was used to extract the total RNA, and its quality was then checked on an Agilent 2100 Bioanalyzer. For this chain, trimming is 0 bases at the V end and 3 bases at the J end, and the number of junction bases without a gene match is 5. The germline V gene yields SGHRS for CDR1 and YFSETQ for CDR2. Including cysteine and phenylalanine, the CDR3 has 16 amino acids. Only the CDR3 DNA is retained, 48 bases long and in frame from the first base.

These data belong to a study of Graves' ophthalmopathy and Graves' hyperthyroidism listed by TCRdb under 2018. For the study in its entirety: Peripheral blood was collected at initial diagnosis, before any treatment. The 75 to 100 discovery patients were divided at random into training and test sets in a 7:3 ratio. After sampling, hyperthyroidism patients received methimazole starting at 30 mg daily, and ophthalmopathy patients received high-dose intravenous methylprednisolone. In total, around 140 blood samples were TCR-sequenced: roughly 45 ophthalmopathy, 80 or so hyperthyroidism and roughly 17 hyperthyroidism-to-ophthalmopathy patients. In roughly six hyperthyroidism patients, the T-cell repertoires found in thyroid tissue were compared with those found in blood. The study used TCR beta repertoire signatures to distinguish Graves' ophthalmopathy from Graves' hyperthyroidism and to predict progression to ophthalmopathy. A discovery set of 100 patients (43 ophthalmopathy, just over 55 stable hyperthyroidism) was enrolled to explore V-J signatures distinguishing ophthalmopathy from hyperthyroidism. An independent validation cohort comprised some 19 hyperthyroidism patients and 15 to 17 patients who later progressed from hyperthyroidism to ophthalmopathy.

Broad study findings and their caveats: No statistical method was used to predetermine the sample size, and group allocation was not hidden from the investigators. Most expanded thyroid clonotypes with frequency above 0.001 were also detected in blood, suggesting blood repertoires may reflect the thyroid immune response. In cross-validation, the 13-signature model distinguished ophthalmopathy from stable hyperthyroidism with about 90% sensitivity and 81.08% specificity, while in the test set the corresponding values were 80% and 75%. In validation, the model predicted ophthalmopathy progression with about 64% sensitivity and roughly 78% specificity; more than ten predicted patients were CT-confirmed with GO in a median of about 6.2 months.

TCR beta CDR3 regions were amplified from RNA transcripts for repertoire sequencing. The first round of RT-PCR was done with HTBI primers and the Qiagen OneStep RT-PCR kit, and was followed by a second round of multiplex PCR, then size selection and purification. Libraries were sequenced on an Illumina HiSeq2000 using paired-end 100 bp reads. In the original analysis: Reads were processed with SOAPnuke, discarding reads with adapters, uncalled bases, mean Phred below 15, or no exact constant-primer or identifier match. High-quality paired reads were merged with COPE v1.2.5. Clonotypes were defined as unique nucleotide sequences and were aligned to IMGT TRB V, D and J references using MiTCR v1.1. Only V-J combinations with frequency above 0.0001 were analysed, covering over 99% of repertoires. For each V-J combination, a TCR clonal expansion and chaos score was defined as the ratio of F50 clonal expansion to chaos observed in the TCRdist matrix. Welch's t-statistics and random forest were used to reduce features to 13 V-J combinations, which were fed into a naive Bayes classifier. Thyroid-blood repertoire similarity was quantified with the Morisita-Horn index. TCRdb reanalyzed the raw reads on its own, using fastp at Q25 for trimming and MiXCR for clone calling, and kept in-frame beta chains. Every CDR3 protein is listed once, alongside the most common genes and DNA of its rows. For this entry, the V and J calls and clone size follow TCRdb and not the study's own pipeline. The sample table shows about 620,000 distinct CDR3 sequences, and about a fifth are seen once. The top ten constitute roughly 7.4% of the sample.

This chain is built from TRBV5-1 and TRBJ2-7; 11 bases in the middle match TRBD2. This receptor was identified in a young woman with stable Graves' hyperthyroidism. Some clones in this sample may be carry-over from other donors' samples. Donor details come from another sample of the same person, matched by shared clones. Material for sequencing was peripheral blood. The encoded CDR3 is CASSLAGGTSGYEQYF. The DNA reads as follows: TGCGCCAGCAGCTTGGCCGGGGGGACTAGCGGCTACGAGCAGTACTTC.